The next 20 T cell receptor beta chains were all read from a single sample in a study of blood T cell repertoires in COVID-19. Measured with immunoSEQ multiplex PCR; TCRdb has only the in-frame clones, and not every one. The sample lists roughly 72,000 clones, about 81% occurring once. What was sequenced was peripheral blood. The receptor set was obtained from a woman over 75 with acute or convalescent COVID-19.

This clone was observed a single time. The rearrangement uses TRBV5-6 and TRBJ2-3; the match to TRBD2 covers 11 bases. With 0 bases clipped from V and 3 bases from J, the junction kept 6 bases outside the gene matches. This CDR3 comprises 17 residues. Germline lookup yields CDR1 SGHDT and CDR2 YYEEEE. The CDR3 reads CASSLGPSGRPTDTQYF. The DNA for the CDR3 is TGTGCCAGCAGCTTGGGCCCTAGCGGGAGGCCAACAGATACGCAGTATTTT.

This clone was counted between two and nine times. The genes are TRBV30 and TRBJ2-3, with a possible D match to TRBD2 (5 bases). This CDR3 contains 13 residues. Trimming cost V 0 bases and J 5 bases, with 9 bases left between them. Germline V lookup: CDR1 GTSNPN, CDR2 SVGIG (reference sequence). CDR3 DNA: TGTGCCTGGAGTGTACGGGAAGGAGATACGCAGTATTTT. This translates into CAWSVREGDTQYF.

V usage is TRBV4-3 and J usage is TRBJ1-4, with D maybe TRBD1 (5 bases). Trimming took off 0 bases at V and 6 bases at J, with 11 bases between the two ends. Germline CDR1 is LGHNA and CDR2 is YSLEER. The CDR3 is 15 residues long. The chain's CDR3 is CASSQDPGNDEKLFF. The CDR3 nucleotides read TGCGCCAGCAGCCAAGATCCAGGGAACGATGAAAAACTGTTTTTT.

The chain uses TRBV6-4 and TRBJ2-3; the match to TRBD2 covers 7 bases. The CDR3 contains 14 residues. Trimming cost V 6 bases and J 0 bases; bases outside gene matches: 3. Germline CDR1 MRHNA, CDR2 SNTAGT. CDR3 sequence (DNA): TGTGCCAGCAGCCGACTAGCAAGCACAGATACGCAGTATTTT. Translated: CASSRLASTDTQYF.

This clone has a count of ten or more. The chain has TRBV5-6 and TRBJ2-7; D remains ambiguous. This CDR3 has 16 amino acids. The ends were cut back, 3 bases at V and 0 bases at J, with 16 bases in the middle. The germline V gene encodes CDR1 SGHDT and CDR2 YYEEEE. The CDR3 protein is CASSSVHTRSSYEQYF. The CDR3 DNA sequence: TGTGCCAGCAGCTCCGTCCACACACGGAGCTCCTACGAGCAGTACTTC.

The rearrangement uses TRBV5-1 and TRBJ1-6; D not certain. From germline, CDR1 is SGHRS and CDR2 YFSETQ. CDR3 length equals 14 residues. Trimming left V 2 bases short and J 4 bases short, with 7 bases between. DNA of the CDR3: TGCGCCAGCAGCTTAGAGACTTATAATTCACCCCTCCACTTT. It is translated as CASSLETYNSPLHF.

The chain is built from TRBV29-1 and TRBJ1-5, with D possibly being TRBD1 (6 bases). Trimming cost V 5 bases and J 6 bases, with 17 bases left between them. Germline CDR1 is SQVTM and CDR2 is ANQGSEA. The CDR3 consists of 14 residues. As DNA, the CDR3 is TGCAGCGTTACGCAGGGGTCACGCACTCAGCCCCAGCATTTT. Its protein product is CSVTQGSRTQPQHF.

This CDR3 reads CASSLYGKTEQFF. CDR3 in DNA: TGTGCCAGCAGTTTATACGGGAAAACAGAGCAGTTCTTC. The chain combines TRBV27 with TRBJ2-1, with D perhaps TRBD2 (5 bases). Trimming shortened V by 1 base and J by 10 bases, and 11 bases separated the two germline ends. CDR1 is MNHEY, CDR2 SMNVEV, per germline (reference sequence). The CDR3 length is 13 residues.

CDR3: CASSMGTRRRDTQYF. DNA of the CDR3: TGTGCCAGTAGTATGGGGACTAGGCGGAGAGATACGCAGTATTTT. The rearrangement links TRBV19 to TRBJ2-3; 8 nucleotides line up with TRBD2. V gave up 3 bases and J gave up 5 bases; unmatched junction bases: 7. The CDR3 spans 15 residues. Looked up from germline, CDR1 is LNHDA and CDR2 is SQIVND (reference sequence).

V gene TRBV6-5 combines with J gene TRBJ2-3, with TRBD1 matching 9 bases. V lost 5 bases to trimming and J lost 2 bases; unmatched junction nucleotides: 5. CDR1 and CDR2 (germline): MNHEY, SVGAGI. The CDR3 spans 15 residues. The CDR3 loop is CASSQGQGSTDTQYF. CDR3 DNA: TGTGCCAGCAGTCAGGGACAGGGATCCACAGATACGCAGTATTTT.

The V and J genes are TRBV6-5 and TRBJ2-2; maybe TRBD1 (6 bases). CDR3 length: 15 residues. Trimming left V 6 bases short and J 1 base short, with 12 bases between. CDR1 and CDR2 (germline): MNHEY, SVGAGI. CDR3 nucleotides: TGTGCCAGCAGGCCGACAGGCGGGAACACCGGGGAGCTGTTTTTT. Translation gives CASRPTGGNTGELFF.

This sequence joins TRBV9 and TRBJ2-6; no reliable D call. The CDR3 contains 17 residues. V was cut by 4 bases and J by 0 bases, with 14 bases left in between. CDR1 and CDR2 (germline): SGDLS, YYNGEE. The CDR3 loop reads CASSHPGLTSGANVLTF. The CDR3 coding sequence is TGTGCCAGCAGCCACCCAGGTTTGACCTCTGGGGCCAACGTCCTGACTTTC.

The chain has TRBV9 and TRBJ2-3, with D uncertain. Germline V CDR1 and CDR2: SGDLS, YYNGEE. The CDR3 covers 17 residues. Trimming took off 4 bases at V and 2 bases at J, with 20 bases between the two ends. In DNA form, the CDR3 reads TGTGCCAGCAGCCCAAGCCCAACCCCACGCCTCACAGATACGCAGTATTTT. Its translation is CASSPSPTPRLTDTQYF.

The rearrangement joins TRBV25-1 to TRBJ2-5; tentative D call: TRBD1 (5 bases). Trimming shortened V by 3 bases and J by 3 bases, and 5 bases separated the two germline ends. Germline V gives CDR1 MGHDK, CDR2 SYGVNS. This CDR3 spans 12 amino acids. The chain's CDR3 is CASSDREETQYF. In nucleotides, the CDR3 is TGTGCCAGCAGTGACAGGGAAGAGACCCAGTACTTC.

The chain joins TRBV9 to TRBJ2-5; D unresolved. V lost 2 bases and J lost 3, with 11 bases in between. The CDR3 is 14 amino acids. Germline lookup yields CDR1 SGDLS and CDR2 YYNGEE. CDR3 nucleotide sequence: TGTGCCAGCAGCGTCTCAGGTGCCAAAGAGACCCAGTACTTC. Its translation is CASSVSGAKETQYF.

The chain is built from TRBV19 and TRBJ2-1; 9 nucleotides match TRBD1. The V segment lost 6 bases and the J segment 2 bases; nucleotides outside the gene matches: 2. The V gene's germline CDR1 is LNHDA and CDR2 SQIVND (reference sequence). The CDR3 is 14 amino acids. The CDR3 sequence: CASSRDRAYNEQFF. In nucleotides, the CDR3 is TGTGCCAGTAGCAGGGACAGGGCCTACAATGAGCAGTTCTTC.

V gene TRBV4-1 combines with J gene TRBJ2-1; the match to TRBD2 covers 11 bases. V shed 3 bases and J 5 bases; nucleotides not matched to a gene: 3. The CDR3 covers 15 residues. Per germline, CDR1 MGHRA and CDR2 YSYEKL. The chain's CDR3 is CASSHPGLADNEQFF. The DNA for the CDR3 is TGCGCCAGCAGCCATCCGGGACTAGCGGACAATGAGCAGTTCTTC.

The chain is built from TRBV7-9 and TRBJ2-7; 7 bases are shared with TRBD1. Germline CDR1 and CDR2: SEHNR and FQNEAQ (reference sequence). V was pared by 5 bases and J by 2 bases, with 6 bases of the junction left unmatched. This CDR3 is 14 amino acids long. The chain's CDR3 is CASSKGQPPYEQYF. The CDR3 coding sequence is TGTGCCAGCAGCAAGGGACAGCCCCCCTACGAGCAGTACTTC. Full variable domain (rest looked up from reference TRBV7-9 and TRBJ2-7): DTGVSQNPRHKITKRGQNVTFRCDPISEHNRLYWYRQTLGQGPEFLTYFQNEAQLEKSRLLSDRFSAERPKGSFSTLEIQRTEQGDSAMYLCASSKGQPPYEQYFGPGTRLTVT.

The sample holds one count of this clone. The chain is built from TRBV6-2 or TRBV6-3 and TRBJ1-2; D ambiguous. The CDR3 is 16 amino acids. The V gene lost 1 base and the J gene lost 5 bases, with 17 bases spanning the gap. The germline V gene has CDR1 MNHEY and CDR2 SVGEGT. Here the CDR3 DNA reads TGTGCCAGCAGTTACTTCGGCGGGGTAGGCAGTTATGGCTACACCTTC. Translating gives CASSYFGGVGSYGYTF.

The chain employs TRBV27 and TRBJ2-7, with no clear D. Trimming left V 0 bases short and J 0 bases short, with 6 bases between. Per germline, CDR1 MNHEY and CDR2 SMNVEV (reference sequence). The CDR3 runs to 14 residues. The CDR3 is CASSLSHSSYEQYF. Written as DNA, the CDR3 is TGTGCCAGCAGTTTATCGCACTCCTCCTACGAGCAGTACTTC.